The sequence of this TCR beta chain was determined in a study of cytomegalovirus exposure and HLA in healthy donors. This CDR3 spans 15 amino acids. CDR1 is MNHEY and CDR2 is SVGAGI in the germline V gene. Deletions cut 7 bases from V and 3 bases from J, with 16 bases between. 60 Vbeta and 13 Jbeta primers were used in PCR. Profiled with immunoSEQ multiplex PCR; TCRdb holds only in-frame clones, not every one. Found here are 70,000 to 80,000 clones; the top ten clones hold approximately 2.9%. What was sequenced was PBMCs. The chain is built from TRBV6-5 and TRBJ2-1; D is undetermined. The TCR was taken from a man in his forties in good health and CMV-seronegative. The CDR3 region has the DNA TGTGCCAGCACCCCCGCTGGGCTTGACTACAATGAGCAGTTCTTC. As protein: CASTPAGLDYNEQFF.